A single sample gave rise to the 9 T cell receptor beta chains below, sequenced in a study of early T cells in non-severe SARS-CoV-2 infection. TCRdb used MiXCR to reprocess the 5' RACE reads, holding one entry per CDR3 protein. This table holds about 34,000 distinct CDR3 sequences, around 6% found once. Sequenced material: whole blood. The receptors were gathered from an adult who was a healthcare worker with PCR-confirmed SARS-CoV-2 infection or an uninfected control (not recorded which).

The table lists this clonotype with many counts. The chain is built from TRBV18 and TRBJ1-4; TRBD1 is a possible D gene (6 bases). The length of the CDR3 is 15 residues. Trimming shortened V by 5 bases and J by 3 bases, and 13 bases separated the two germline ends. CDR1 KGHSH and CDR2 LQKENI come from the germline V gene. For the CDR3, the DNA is TGTGCCAGCTCATCTGGACAGATAGCTAATGAAAAACTGTTTTTT. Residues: CASSSGQIANEKLFF. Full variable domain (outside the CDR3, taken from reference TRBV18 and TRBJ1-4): NAGVMQNPRHLVRRRGQEARLRCSPMKGHSHVYWYRQLPEEGLKFMVYLQKENIIDESGMPKERFSAEFPKEGPSILRIQQVVRGDSAAYFCASSSGQIANEKLFFGSGTQLSVL.

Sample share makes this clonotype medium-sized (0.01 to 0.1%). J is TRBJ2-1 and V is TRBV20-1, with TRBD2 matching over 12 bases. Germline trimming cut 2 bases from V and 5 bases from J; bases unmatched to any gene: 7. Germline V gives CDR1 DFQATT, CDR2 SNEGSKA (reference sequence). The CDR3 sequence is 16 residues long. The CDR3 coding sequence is TGCAGTGCTAGATCTAGCGGGGGGGCTAGCGACAATGAGCAGTTCTTC. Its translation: CSARSSGGASDNEQFF.

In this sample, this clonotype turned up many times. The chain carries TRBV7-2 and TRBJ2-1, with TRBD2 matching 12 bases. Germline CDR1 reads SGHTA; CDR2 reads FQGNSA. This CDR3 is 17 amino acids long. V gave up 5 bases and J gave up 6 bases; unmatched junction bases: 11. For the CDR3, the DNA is TGTGCCAGCAGCCGCCGAGGGCCTAGCGGGGGGGCCAATGAGCAGTTCTTC. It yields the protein CASSRRGPSGGANEQFF.

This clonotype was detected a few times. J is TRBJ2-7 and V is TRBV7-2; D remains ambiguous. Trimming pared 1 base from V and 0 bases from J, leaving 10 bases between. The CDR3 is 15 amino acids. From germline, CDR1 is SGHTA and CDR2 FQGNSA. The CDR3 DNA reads TGTGCCAGCAGCTTAGATTACTGGAGCTCCTACGAGCAGTACTTC. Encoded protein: CASSLDYWSSYEQYF.

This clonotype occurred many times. In nucleotides, the CDR3 is TGCGCCAGCAGTGAGGGGGCAGCTAGCACAGATACGCAGTATTTT. Its translation is CASSEGAASTDTQYF. The chain links TRBV10-1 to TRBJ2-3; TRBD1 might be the D (5 bases). There are 15 residues in the CDR3. Between the trimmed V and J ends, which lost 2 bases and 0 bases, there was a span of 9 bases. Germline V gene sequence: CDR1 WNHNN, CDR2 SYGVQD (reference sequence).

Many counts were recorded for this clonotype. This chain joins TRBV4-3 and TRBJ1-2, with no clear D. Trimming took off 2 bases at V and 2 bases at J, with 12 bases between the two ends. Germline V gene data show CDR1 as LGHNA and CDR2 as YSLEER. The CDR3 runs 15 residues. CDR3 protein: CASSQSSTLNYGYTF. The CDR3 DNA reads TGCGCCAGCAGCCAATCCTCAACACTCAACTATGGCTACACCTTC.

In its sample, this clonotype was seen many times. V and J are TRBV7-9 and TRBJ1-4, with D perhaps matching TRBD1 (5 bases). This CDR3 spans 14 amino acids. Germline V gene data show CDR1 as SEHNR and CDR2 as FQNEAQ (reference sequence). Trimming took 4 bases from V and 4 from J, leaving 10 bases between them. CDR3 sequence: CASSYGTFNEKLFF. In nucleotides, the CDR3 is TGTGCCAGCAGCTACGGGACCTTTAATGAAAAACTGTTTTTT. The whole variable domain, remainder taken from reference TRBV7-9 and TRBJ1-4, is DTGVSQNPRHKITKRGQNVTFRCDPISEHNRLYWYRQTLGQGPEFLTYFQNEAQLEKSRLLSDRFSAERPKGSFSTLEIQRTEQGDSAMYLCASSYGTFNEKLFFGSGTQLSVL.

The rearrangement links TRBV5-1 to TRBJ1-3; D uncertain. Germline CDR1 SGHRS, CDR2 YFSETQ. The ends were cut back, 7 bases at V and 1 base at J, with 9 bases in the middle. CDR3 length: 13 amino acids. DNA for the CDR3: TGCGCCAGCGCGGAGACATCTGGAAACACCATATATTTT. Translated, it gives CASAETSGNTIYF.

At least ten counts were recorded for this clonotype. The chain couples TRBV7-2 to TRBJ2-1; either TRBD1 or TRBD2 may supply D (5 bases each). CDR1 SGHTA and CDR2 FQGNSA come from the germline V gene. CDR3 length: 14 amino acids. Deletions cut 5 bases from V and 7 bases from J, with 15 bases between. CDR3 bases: TGTGCCAGCAGCCTGGGACCAGGTGAGAATGAGCAGTTCTTC. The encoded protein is CASSLGPGENEQFF.